This T cell receptor beta chain was found in a study of shared clonotypes between healthy human individuals. With respect to this clone: The antigen remains unidentified.

Clones were read by immunoSEQ multiplex PCR, and TCRdb kept only the in-frame ones, dropping some. In the table there are approximately 500,000 clones, less than 96% of which are singletons. Study-wide findings and caveats: Blood was the sole source, and tissue repertoires probably differ.

V was shortened by 4 bases and J by 5 bases, with 15 bases between the two germline ends. Looked up from germline, CDR1 is KGHSH and CDR2 is LQKENI. CDR3 length equals 15 residues. This clonotype was obtained from a woman aged 25 to 39 in good health. The sequencing input was naive CD4+ T cells sorted from blood. Subset specified: CD45RA+ positively selected. This chain uses TRBV18 with TRBJ1-5, with D possibly being TRBD1 (5 bases). The CDR3 here is CASSRGGGFDQPQHF. The CDR3 DNA is TGTGCCAGCTCACGCGGGGGGGGGTTTGATCAGCCCCAGCATTTT. The full variable domain, in which reference TRBV18 and TRBJ1-5 provide the parts outside the CDR3, is NAGVMQNPRHLVRRRGQEARLRCSPMKGHSHVYWYRQLPEEGLKFMVYLQKENIIDESGMPKERFSAEFPKEGPSILRIQQVVRGDSAAYFCASSRGGGFDQPQHFGDGTRLSIL.